This TCR beta chain was identified during a study of blood T cell repertoires in COVID-19. Across the study: The United States, Italy and Spain supplied acute and convalescent COVID-19 samples. Sources were T cells, B-cell-depleted T cells, or PBMCs; the material itself was cDNA or gDNA.

The germline V and J ends were trimmed by 0 bases and 1 base, with 10 bases remaining between them. The CDR3 totals 15 residues. Germline CDR1 is SGHNT and CDR2 is YYREEE (reference sequence). Original processing notes: Amplifying reference gene primers gave estimates of nucleated cell counts. The assay was immunoSEQ multiplex PCR, and TCRdb's table has in-frame clones only and misses some. The V and J calls and the clone size are those of that table, but D and trimming were determined from the DNA. The sample has roughly 75,000 clones, around 89% seen once; the top ten hold around 0.6%. The sample was peripheral blood. The clonotype was recovered from a man aged 60-69 years with acute or convalescent COVID-19. V usage is TRBV5-4 and J usage is TRBJ1-1, with D hard to call. The CDR3 DNA follows: TGTGCCAGCAGCTTGGATTCTACTGCGAACACTGAAGCTTTCTTT. Its translation: CASSLDSTANTEAFF.